The 28 T cell receptor beta chains below were found in one sample sequenced in a study of blood T cell repertoires in COVID-19. Sequencing used immunoSEQ multiplex PCR; TCRdb keeps in-frame clones, though not all of them. The table shows about 410,000 clones, with 86% occurring only once. Input material: peripheral blood. The source is a woman between 25 and 40 years old with active or convalescent COVID-19.

CDR3 region: CASSALTGNYGYTF. DNA of the CDR3: TGTGCCAGCAGTGCCCTCACAGGGAACTATGGCTACACCTTC. This chain uses TRBV6-2 or TRBV6-3 with TRBJ1-2; possibly TRBD1 for D (6 bases). The CDR3 is 14 residues long. V shed 5 bases and J shed 2 bases, with 12 bases lying between them. From germline, CDR1 is MNHEY and CDR2 SVGEGT.

This chain uses TRBV25-1 with TRBJ1-5, with 7 bases matching TRBD1. There are 15 residues in the CDR3. The junction had 5 bases not matched to a gene; V was cut back by 4 bases and J by 2 bases. From germline, CDR1 is MGHDK and CDR2 SYGVNS. CDR3 DNA sequence: TGTGCCAGCAGTGTAGGGGGCCTGGGCAATCAGCCCCAGCATTTT. This encodes CASSVGGLGNQPQHF.

CDR3 coding DNA: TGTGCCAGCAGTTATCGGGGGTCAACTAATGAAAAACTGTTTTTT. Residues: CASSYRGSTNEKLFF. The rearrangement links TRBV6-2 or TRBV6-3 to TRBJ1-4; D possibly corresponds to TRBD1 (5 bases). V shed 3 bases and J shed 0 bases, with 8 bases lying between them. Germline V gene lookup returns CDR1 MNHEY and CDR2 SVGEGT. The length of the CDR3 is 15 residues.

The V and J genes are TRBV6-2 or TRBV6-3 and TRBJ2-7, with 9 bases matching TRBD2. V lost 2 bases, J lost 4 bases, and 12 bases stayed unmatched. CDR3 length: 17 residues. The germline V gene has CDR1 MNHEY and CDR2 SVGEGT. The CDR3 DNA is TGTGCCAGCAGTTACGATCCCCGGACTAGCGCGCCTTACGAGCAGTACTTC. Translation gives CASSYDPRTSAPYEQYF.

The chain combines TRBV11-2 with TRBJ1-1, with D maybe TRBD1 (5 bases). Trimming left V 4 bases short and J 0 bases short, with 12 bases between. Germline-derived CDR1 and CDR2 are SGHAT and FQNNGV. The CDR3 is made up of 15 amino acids. In DNA, the CDR3 is TGTGCCAGCAGCTCGCCGGCGGGGGTGAACACTGAAGCTTTCTTT. Protein sequence: CASSSPAGVNTEAFF.

In its sample, this clone was seen once. The CDR3 sequence is CASSADRVGKLFF. The CDR3 DNA sequence: TGTGCCAGCAGTGCCGACAGGGTGGGAAAACTGTTTTTT. The chain recombines TRBV27 with TRBJ1-4; 7 bases match TRBD1. Trimming cost V 5 bases and J 10 bases; bases outside gene matches: 7. Germline V lookup: CDR1 MNHEY, CDR2 SMNVEV (reference sequence). CDR3 length equals 13 residues. The full variable domain, rest sourced from reference TRBV27 and TRBJ1-4, is EAQVTQNPRYLITVTGKKLTVTCSQNMNHEYMSWYRQDPGLGLRQIYYSMNVEVTDKGDVPEGYKVSRKEKRNFPLILESPSPNQTSLYFCASSADRVGKLFFGSGTQLSVL.

This chain connects TRBV7-9 to TRBJ1-2; 7 nucleotides line up with TRBD1. CDR3 length equals 15 residues. Germline V gene lookup returns CDR1 SEHNR and CDR2 FQNEAQ (reference sequence). With 1 base clipped from V and 5 bases from J, the junction kept 7 bases outside the gene matches. Written as DNA, the CDR3 is TGTGCCAGCAGCTTAGTAGGGACAGCCAGATATGGCTACACCTTC. Its translation: CASSLVGTARYGYTF.

This clone was found once. The chain couples TRBV11-2 to TRBJ2-7, with 7 bases aligning to TRBD1. The CDR3 loop spans 14 amino acids. The germline V gene has CDR1 SGHAT and CDR2 FQNNGV. V lost 2 bases, J lost 5 bases, and 6 bases stayed unmatched. The CDR3 loop is CASSLSPTGHEQYF. The DNA of the CDR3 is TGTGCCAGCAGCTTATCCCCGACAGGGCACGAGCAGTACTTC.

The V gene is TRBV5-1, the J gene TRBJ2-1, with D unclear. Germline CDR1 is SGHRS and CDR2 is YFSETQ. The ends were cut back, 3 bases at V and 0 bases at J, with 10 bases in the middle. This CDR3 comprises 15 residues. The chain's CDR3 is CASSSELSSYNEQFF. The DNA for the CDR3 is TGCGCCAGCAGCTCCGAATTGAGCTCCTACAATGAGCAGTTCTTC.

This rearrangement joins TRBV6-6 to TRBJ2-7; D is undetermined. V was clipped by 6 bases and J by 5 bases, with 14 bases between them. The germline gives CDR1 MNHNY, CDR2 SVGAGI (reference sequence). This CDR3 region has 13 residues. CDR3 sequence reads: CASRNSSSNEQYF. CDR3 nucleotide sequence: TGTGCCAGCAGAAATAGTTCGAGTAACGAGCAGTACTTC.

There are a few counts of this clone. The J gene is TRBJ1-5, the V gene TRBV18; D might be TRBD1 (5 bases). The CDR3 is made up of 17 amino acids. Deletions cut 5 bases from V and 8 bases from J, with 25 bases between. Germline assignment: CDR1 KGHSH and CDR2 LQKENI. CDR3 nucleotide sequence: TGTGCCAGCTCAGTCCAGGGAATAGGAGATGTGGCTGAGCCCCAGCATTTT. This gives the protein CASSVQGIGDVAEPQHF.

The chain employs TRBV19 and TRBJ1-5, with D maybe TRBD1 (5 bases). Trimming shortened V by 4 bases and J by 6 bases, and 7 bases separated the two germline ends. This CDR3 region has 12 residues. Germline lookup yields CDR1 LNHDA and CDR2 SQIVND (reference sequence). CDR3 bases: TGTGCCAGTAGTAGTGACAGTCAGCCCCAGCATTTT. It is translated as CASSSDSQPQHF.

A word on this clone: The CDR3 end shows no conserved phenylalanine or tryptophan, and so a read error is likely. The DNA is left out, because the CDR3 cannot be placed on it with certainty; the CDR3 is given as TCRdb lists it. V and J are TRBV16 and TRBJ1-2. The germline CDR1 and CDR2 sequences are KGHSY and FQNENV. Ends included, the CDR3 has 11 residues. This CDR3 is CASSQSGEHRV.

This clone was seen only a few times. The J gene is TRBJ1-2, the V gene TRBV27, with D maybe TRBD1 (6 bases). The CDR3 length is 17 residues. V lost 6 bases, J lost 2 bases, and 22 bases lay in between. Germline values: CDR1 MNHEY, CDR2 SMNVEV (reference sequence). The CDR3 nucleotides are TGTGCCAGCAGCCCAATTCTCGACAGGCCGGGCAACTATGGCTACACCTTC. Amino acid sequence: CASSPILDRPGNYGYTF.

CDR3 region: CASIQDRGGGYTF. The DNA for the CDR3 is TGTGCCAGCATTCAGGACAGGGGGGGAGGCTACACCTTC. The V gene is TRBV6-5, the J gene TRBJ1-2, with 10 bases that match TRBD1. The germline gives CDR1 MNHEY, CDR2 SVGAGI. The CDR3 covers 13 residues. The trim removed 7 bases at V and 8 bases at J, leaving 7 bases unmatched.

The chain employs TRBV7-2 and TRBJ1-4; 7 bases are a match to TRBD1. Germline CDR1 is SGHTA and CDR2 is FQGNSA. The CDR3 has 15 residues. V shed 5 bases, J shed 0 bases, and the junction held 3 bases outside the gene matches. The CDR3 sequence is CASSQGQATNEKLFF. For the CDR3, the DNA is TGTGCCAGCAGCCAAGGACAGGCAACTAATGAAAAACTGTTTTTT. Full variable domain (rest looked up from reference TRBV7-2 and TRBJ1-4): GAGVSQSPSNKVTEKGKDVELRCDPISGHTALYWYRQSLGQGLEFLIYFQGNSAPDKSGLPSDRFSAERTGGSVSTLTIQRTQQEDSAVYLCASSQGQATNEKLFFGSGTQLSVL.

The chain is built from TRBV5-4 and TRBJ2-2, with 11 bases matching TRBD2. J lost 5 bases, V lost 4 bases, and 4 bases had no gene match. CDR1 and CDR2 (germline): SGHNT, YYREEE (reference sequence). The CDR3 has 15 amino acids. In DNA, the CDR3 is TGTGCCAGCAGCCCCGGGACTAGCGGAACCGGGGAGCTGTTTTTT. This translates into CASSPGTSGTGELFF.

The chain uses TRBV29-1 and TRBJ1-2; D perhaps matches TRBD1 (5 bases). Trimming took off 5 bases at V and 0 bases at J, with 10 bases between the two ends. The CDR3 is 13 residues long. Per germline, CDR1 SQVTM and CDR2 ANQGSEA. CDR3 loop: CSVYDRTNYGYTF. In DNA, the CDR3 is TGCAGCGTTTACGACAGAACTAACTATGGCTACACCTTC.

V usage is TRBV5-4 and J usage is TRBJ2-7; D may be TRBD1 (5 bases). CDR3 length: 13 residues. Trimming removed 3 bases at V and 2 bases at J, with 9 bases between. Germline V gives CDR1 SGHNT, CDR2 YYREEE (reference sequence). This CDR3 reads CASSSAGTYEQYF. For the CDR3, the DNA is TGTGCCAGCAGCTCGGCAGGGACCTACGAGCAGTACTTC.

CDR3 DNA: TGTGCCAGCAGTTACCCACAGCACAACGACGATCAGCCCCAGCATTTT. Its protein product is CASSYPQHNDDQPQHF. The chain links TRBV6-2 or TRBV6-3 to TRBJ1-5; no firm D call. With 2 bases removed from V and 5 bases from J, the gap between germline ends came to 16 bases. CDR3 length: 16 residues. Per germline, CDR1 MNHEY and CDR2 SVGEGT.

The chain is built from TRBV6-5 and TRBJ1-5; D may be TRBD1 (6 bases). CDR3 size: 14 residues. Germline V gives CDR1 MNHEY, CDR2 SVGAGI. The V gene lost 6 bases and the J gene lost 0 bases, with 9 bases spanning the gap. CDR3 in amino acids: CASSGTYSNQPQHF. The CDR3 bases are TGTGCCAGCAGCGGGACATATAGCAATCAGCCCCAGCATTTT.

The chain is built from TRBV21-1 and TRBJ1-1; the table's D call of TRBD1 was not tested on the DNA. TRBV21-1 is classified as a pseudogene. The CDR3 extends over 14 amino acids. The CDR3 DNA reads TGTGCCAGCAGCAGGGACAGGGTTAACACTGAAGCTTTCTTT. It codes for CASSRDRVNTEAFF.

This clone was seen a few times. The gene calls are TRBV18 and TRBJ2-6; D uncertain. This CDR3 is 18 amino acids long. Trimming took 3 bases from V and 3 from J, leaving 18 bases between them. Germline V gene lookup returns CDR1 KGHSH and CDR2 LQKENI. The CDR3 region is CASSPQVLLPSGANVLTF. CDR3 nucleotide sequence: TGTGCCAGCTCACCCCAGGTTCTTCTCCCAAGTGGGGCCAACGTCCTGACTTTC.

The rearrangement links TRBV19 to TRBJ1-1; D may be TRBD1 (6 bases). This CDR3 has 13 residues. V was shortened by 5 bases and J by 6 bases, with 13 bases between the two germline ends. Germline CDR1 LNHDA, CDR2 SQIVND (reference sequence). CDR3 in DNA: TGTGCCAGTAGTGTCGACAGGCGGGCTGAAGCTTTCTTT. Protein: CASSVDRRAEAFF. Combining the CDR3 with reference TRBV19 and TRBJ1-1 gives the whole variable domain DGGITQSPKYLFRKEGQNVTLSCEQNLNHDAMYWYRQDPGQGLRLIYYSQIVNDFQKGDIAEGYSVSREKKESFPLTVTSAQKNPTAFYLCASSVDRRAEAFFGQGTRLTVV.

The genes are TRBV24-1 and TRBJ2-3; 8 bases are a match to TRBD1. V lost 8 bases and J lost 4; bases outside the gene matches: 10. Germline CDR1 reads KGHDR; CDR2 reads SFDVKD. The CDR3 has 15 residues. The CDR3 is CATTEGQVAPDTQYF. In DNA form, the CDR3 reads TGTGCCACCACCGAGGGACAGGTTGCCCCAGATACGCAGTATTTT.

The chain carries TRBV21-1 and TRBJ2-3; the DNA was not compared with TRBD2, the D call given in the table. TRBV21-1 is noted as a pseudogene. CDR3 length equals 21 residues. This CDR3 reads CASSKWAPRRGLAVSVDTQYF. The CDR3 DNA follows: TGTGCCAGCAGCAAATGGGCCCCCCGGAGGGGACTAGCAGTGAGCGTCGATACGCAGTATTTT.

V gene TRBV2 combines with J gene TRBJ2-1; 9 bases line up with TRBD2. The germline CDR1 and CDR2 sequences are SNHLY and FYNNEI. This CDR3 has 18 amino acids. The V and J ends lost 4 bases and 1 base, in that order; junction bases with no gene match: 11. CDR3 loop: CASSAHHWSGGSYNEQFF. The CDR3 DNA reads as TGTGCCAGCAGTGCCCACCATTGGAGCGGGGGGTCCTACAATGAGCAGTTCTTC.

The chain links TRBV5-1 to TRBJ2-3; D unresolved. The CDR3 sequence is 11 residues long. CDR1 is SGHRS, CDR2 YFSETQ, per germline. V was shortened by 6 bases and J by 10 bases, with 12 bases between the two germline ends. The CDR3 DNA follows: TGCGCCAGCACGGGTGAAGTCTCGCAGTATTTT. It specifies CASTGEVSQYF.